This passage covers 24 T cell receptor beta chains from one sample sequenced in a study of blood T cells in healthy people across ages. A second 7 to 11 cycle PCR used barcoded and J-beta primers. One entry per CDR3 protein, called by TCRdb with MiXCR from the 5' RACE reads. The data contain 1.5 million or so distinct CDR3 sequences, about 45% of them singletons. The sample taken for sequencing was blood. The receptors shown here come from a young woman in good health.

This clonotype was picked up one time. V and J are TRBV7-2 and TRBJ2-2, with a tentative D call TRBD2 (5 bases). The CDR3 is 16 amino acids. Per germline, CDR1 SGHTA and CDR2 FQGNSA. Trimming shortened V by 0 bases and J by 6 bases, and 14 bases separated the two germline ends. CDR3 protein: CASSLAGDRVPGELFF. CDR3 bases: TGTGCCAGCAGCTTAGCCGGGGATCGCGTTCCCGGGGAGCTGTTTTTT.

This clonotype was seen more than once but under ten times. The V call is TRBV27, the J call TRBJ2-7, with 10 bases fitting TRBD1. After removal of 4 bases from V and 6 bases from J, the junction contained 9 bases not matched to a gene. Per the germline V gene, CDR1 is MNHEY and CDR2 is SMNVEV (reference sequence). The CDR3 runs to 15 residues. CDR3 sequence reads: CASSSPGQGNPEQYF. In DNA form, the CDR3 reads TGTGCCAGCAGTTCCCCGGGACAGGGGAATCCCGAGCAGTACTTC.

In its sample, this clonotype was seen a few times. The J gene is TRBJ2-5, the V gene TRBV28; 12 positions match TRBD1. Germline loops: CDR1 MDHEN, CDR2 SYDVKM. The junction had 11 bases not matched to a gene; V was cut back by 7 bases and J by 5 bases. The CDR3 sequence is 16 residues long. CDR3 protein: CASTPVGTGGRETQYF. In DNA, the CDR3 is TGTGCCAGCACTCCGGTAGGGACAGGGGGCCGGGAGACCCAGTACTTC.

V is TRBV19 and J is TRBJ1-2, with D unclear. The germline V gene has CDR1 LNHDA and CDR2 SQIVND (reference sequence). Between the trimmed V and J ends, which lost 6 bases and 0 bases, there was a span of 17 bases. The CDR3 contains 16 residues. The CDR3 region has the DNA TGTGCCAGTAGCGAAAGAAGTTGGAGGACTAACTATGGCTACACCTTC. Its protein product is CASSERSWRTNYGYTF.

This clonotype was counted only a few times. This chain links TRBV7-8 with TRBJ2-1; 9 nucleotides match TRBD2. This CDR3 has 16 amino acids. The junction had 3 bases not matched to a gene; V was cut back by 1 base and J by 2 bases. Germline-derived CDR1 and CDR2 are SGHVS and FQNEAQ. The CDR3 nucleotides are TGTGCCAGCAGCTTAGGGACTAGCGCAACCTACAATGAGCAGTTCTTC. Encoded protein: CASSLGTSATYNEQFF. Variable domain in full (rest from reference TRBV7-8 and TRBJ2-1): GAGVSQSPRYKVAKRGQDVALRCDPISGHVSLFWYQQALGQGPEFLTYFQNEAQLDKSGLPSDRFFAERPEGSVSTLKIQRTQQEDSAVYLCASSLGTSATYNEQFFGPGTRLTVL.

This clonotype was counted a few times. The V gene is TRBV20-1, the J gene TRBJ2-1, with 7 positions matching TRBD2. Trimming took 6 bases from V and 4 from J; bases not matched to a gene: 9. Germline V gene lookup returns CDR1 DFQATT and CDR2 SNEGSKA (reference sequence). The CDR3 sequence is 14 residues long. This chain's CDR3 is CSAVLARAYNEQFF. In nucleotides, the CDR3 is TGCAGTGCCGTACTAGCGAGAGCTTACAATGAGCAGTTCTTC.

The V gene is TRBV29-1, the J gene TRBJ2-1, with TRBD2 identical over 9 bases. Germline assignment: CDR1 SQVTM and CDR2 ANQGSEA. The CDR3 length is 17 residues. Unmatched junction bases numbered 7, after V lost 0 bases and J lost 1 base. CDR3 amino acids: CSVEDIAGGPSYNEQFF. In DNA form, the CDR3 reads TGCAGCGTTGAAGATATCGCGGGAGGGCCGTCCTACAATGAGCAGTTCTTC.

This clonotype was picked up a small number of times. This chain uses TRBV4-3 with TRBJ2-1, with 10 bases that match TRBD2. Germline values: CDR1 LGHNA, CDR2 YSLEER. The CDR3 covers 17 residues. V gave up 0 bases and J gave up 4 bases; unmatched junction bases: 6. CDR3 amino acids: CASSQDIRAGGYNEQFF. The DNA for the CDR3 is TGCGCCAGCAGCCAAGACATCCGAGCGGGAGGGTACAATGAGCAGTTCTTC.

This clonotype was observed at least ten times. J is TRBJ1-2 and V is TRBV12-3 or TRBV12-4; 7 nucleotides line up with TRBD1. V lost 2 bases and J lost 4; bases outside the gene matches: 4. This CDR3 is built from 14 residues. CDR3 region: CASSLRTGSYGYTF. CDR3 sequence (DNA): TGTGCCAGCAGTTTAAGGACAGGAAGCTATGGCTACACCTTC.

V and J are TRBV10-3 and TRBJ2-7; D is undetermined. The CDR3 loop spans 12 amino acids. Germline V CDR1 and CDR2: ENHRY, SYGVKD. The V and J ends lost 5 bases and 1 base respectively, with 6 bases between them. CDR3 residues: CAISSPSYEQYF. The CDR3 DNA follows: TGTGCCATCAGTAGTCCATCCTACGAGCAGTACTTC.

This clonotype turned up a few times. V is TRBV10-3 and J is TRBJ1-1; the D is unclear. Trimming removed 2 bases at V and 0 bases at J, with 10 bases between. CDR3 length equals 15 residues. Germline assignment: CDR1 ENHRY and CDR2 SYGVKD. The CDR3 DNA follows: TGTGCCATCAGTGAGCCCACAGAGATGAACACTGAAGCTTTCTTT. It encodes CAISEPTEMNTEAFF.

The rearrangement uses TRBV20-1 and TRBJ1-2; weak D call: TRBD1 (6 bases). Trimming stripped 5 bases from V and 0 bases from J, with 10 bases between. Germline lookup yields CDR1 DFQATT and CDR2 SNEGSKA (reference sequence). The CDR3 contains 13 residues. The CDR3, as DNA: TGCAGTGCTGCGGACAGAACTAACTATGGCTACACCTTC. This sequence encodes CSAADRTNYGYTF.

Here the CDR3 DNA reads TGCGCCAGCAGTACAGGGTTACACGATAAGGCGGACGAGCAGTACTTC. Its translation: CASSTGLHDKADEQYF. V gene TRBV5-1 combines with J gene TRBJ2-5, with D tentatively TRBD1 (6 bases). The J call is doubtful: the DNA matches TRBJ2-7 better. Germline loops: CDR1 SGHRS, CDR2 YFSETQ. This CDR3 has 16 residues.

V is TRBV6-6 and J is TRBJ2-1; no clear D gene. Germline CDR1 is MNHNY and CDR2 is SVGAGI (reference sequence). V lost 5 bases, J lost 3 bases, and 5 bases lay in between. This CDR3 contains 12 residues. Written as DNA, the CDR3 is TGTGCCAGCAGTCCATACTACAATGAGCAGTTCTTC. Amino acids: CASSPYYNEQFF.

The gene calls are TRBV14 and TRBJ2-3; D remains unclear. The germline V and J ends were trimmed by 3 bases and 9 bases, with 13 bases remaining between them. In germline, CDR1 is SGHDN, CDR2 FVKESK. The CDR3 is 13 amino acids. CDR3 loop: CASSQRWIDTQYF. The CDR3, as DNA: TGTGCCAGCAGCCAGCGGTGGATAGACACGCAGTATTTT. Full variable domain (rest looked up from reference TRBV14 and TRBJ2-3): EAGVTQFPSHSVIEKGQTVTLRCDPISGHDNLYWYRRVMGKEIKFLLHFVKESKQDESGMPNNRFLAERTGGTYSTLKVQPAELEDSGVYFCASSQRWIDTQYFGPGTRLTVL.

This clonotype was seen a few times. The J gene is TRBJ1-5, the V gene TRBV21-1; TRBD1 is taken as the D call from the table, unchecked against the DNA. TRBV21-1 is labeled a pseudogene. The length of the CDR3 is 12 residues. The CDR3 here is CASSYDREEKHF. CDR3 sequence (DNA): TGTGCCAGCAGCTATGACAGGGAGGAGAAGCATTTT.

This clonotype was observed at least ten times. The rearrangement links TRBV12-3 or TRBV12-4 to TRBJ2-3; no reliable D call. V was cut by 3 bases and J by 2 bases, with 6 bases left in between. The CDR3 is 13 amino acids. CDR3 sequence reads: CASSLDDTDTQYF. CDR3 DNA sequence: TGTGCCAGCAGTTTGGATGACACAGATACGCAGTATTTT.

The V call is TRBV6-2 or TRBV6-3, the J call TRBJ1-5; 7 nucleotides line up with TRBD1. With 2 bases clipped from V and 0 bases from J, the junction kept 7 bases outside the gene matches. Germline V gene sequence: CDR1 MNHEY, CDR2 SVGEGT. The CDR3 consists of 17 residues. The CDR3 region is CASSYAMGQTSNQPQHF. Written as DNA, the CDR3 is TGTGCCAGCAGTTACGCCATGGGACAGACTAGCAATCAGCCCCAGCATTTT.

V is TRBV2 and J is TRBJ1-2, with D possibly matching TRBD1 (5 bases). The CDR3 covers 12 residues. V was trimmed by 8 bases and J by 5 bases, leaving 12 bases between them. Germline assignment: CDR1 SNHLY and CDR2 FYNNEI. CDR3 in DNA: TGTGCCAGCGCCGAGGGGAGTTATGGCTACACCTTC. This codes for CASAEGSYGYTF. The full variable domain, with the rest looked up from reference TRBV2 and TRBJ1-2, is EPEVTQTPSHQVTQMGQEVILRCVPISNHLYFYWYRQILGQKVEFLVSFYNNEISEKSEIFDDQFSVERPDGSNFTLKIRSTKLEDSAMYFCASAEGSYGYTFGSGTRLTVV.

V gene TRBV4-3 combines with J gene TRBJ2-3; 12 bases fit TRBD1. Unmatched junction bases numbered 4, after V lost 3 bases and J lost 0 bases. The CDR3 extends over 17 amino acids. The germline V gene has CDR1 LGHNA and CDR2 YSLEER. CDR3 DNA sequence: TGCGCCAGCAGCCAGGCGGGACAGGGGGCGAGCACAGATACGCAGTATTTT. Its translation is CASSQAGQGASTDTQYF.

The chain uses TRBV5-1 and TRBJ2-3, with 9 nucleotides matching TRBD2. The junction had 3 bases not matched to a gene; V was cut back by 0 bases and J by 4 bases. This CDR3 spans 15 amino acids. Germline-derived CDR1 and CDR2 are SGHRS and YFSETQ. CDR3 protein: CASSLGLAGPDTQYF. DNA for the CDR3: TGCGCCAGCAGCTTGGGGCTAGCGGGGCCAGATACGCAGTATTTT.

This clonotype was recorded a few times. The chain has TRBV24-1 and TRBJ2-1; tentatively, D is TRBD2 (6 bases). Trimming took off 1 base at V and 7 bases at J, with 13 bases between the two ends. The CDR3 runs 15 residues. Looked up from germline, CDR1 is KGHDR and CDR2 is SFDVKD. The CDR3 nucleotides read TGTGCCACCAGTGATTTACGGACTAACAATAATGAGCAGTTCTTC. Amino acid sequence: CATSDLRTNNNEQFF.

The chain employs TRBV7-8 and TRBJ2-7; 7 bases align to TRBD1. There are 14 residues in the CDR3. CDR1 and CDR2 from the germline V gene are SGHVS and FQNEAQ. J was trimmed by 1 base and V by 6 bases; bases with no gene match: 6. CDR3 in DNA: TGTGCCAGCAGAGGGACAGACCTTTCCTACGAGCAGTACTTC. It codes for CASRGTDLSYEQYF.

The sample holds a few counts of this clonotype. The chain uses TRBV7-2 and TRBJ2-5; 7 bases match TRBD2. The V gene's germline CDR1 is SGHTA and CDR2 FQGNSA. V dropped 0 bases and J dropped 11; count of bases not matched to a gene: 9. This CDR3 has 14 residues. The CDR3 nucleotides read TGTGCCAGCAGCTTAGCAGCGGGATGGAGGGAGCAGTACTTC. Translating gives CASSLAAGWREQYF.